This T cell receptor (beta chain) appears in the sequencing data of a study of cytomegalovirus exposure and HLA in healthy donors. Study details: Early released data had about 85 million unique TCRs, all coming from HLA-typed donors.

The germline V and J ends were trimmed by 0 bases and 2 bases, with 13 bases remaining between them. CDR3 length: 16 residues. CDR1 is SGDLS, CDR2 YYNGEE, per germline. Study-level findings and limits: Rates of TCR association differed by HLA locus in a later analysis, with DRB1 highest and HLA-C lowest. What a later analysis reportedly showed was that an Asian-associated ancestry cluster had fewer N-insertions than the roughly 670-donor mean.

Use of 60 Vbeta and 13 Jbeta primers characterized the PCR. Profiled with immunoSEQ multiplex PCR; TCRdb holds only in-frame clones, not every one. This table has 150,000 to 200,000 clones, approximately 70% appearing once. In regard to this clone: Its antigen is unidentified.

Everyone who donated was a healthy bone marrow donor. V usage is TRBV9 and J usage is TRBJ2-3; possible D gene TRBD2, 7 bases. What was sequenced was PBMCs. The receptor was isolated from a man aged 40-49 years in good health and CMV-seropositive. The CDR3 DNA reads TGTGCCAGCAGCGTAGAGGGAGGGGGGGCCACAGATACGCAGTATTTT. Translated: CASSVEGGGATDTQYF.